The text below deals with one TCR beta chain. Its target is unknown. Assay: immunoSEQ multiplex PCR; the TCRdb copy retains only in-frame clones and omits some. This sample has 45,000 to 50,000 clones, with about nine tenths found just once. The data derive from a study of OX40 agonist ivuxolimab in advanced cancers. Drawing of blood for sampling happened at baseline, at cycle 4 day 1, and at cycle 7 day 1. Whole-study results and caveats: Averaged across samples, CD8+ T cells carried more expanded clones than CD4+ did.

The sample here was CD4+ or CD8+ T cells sorted from blood, taken in a trial of the OX40 agonist ivuxolimab. This clonotype was obtained from an adult with an advanced solid tumor such as melanoma, head and neck, liver or kidney cancer.

CDR3 in DNA: TGTGCCAGCAACAGGGGGGACTATGGCTACACCTTC. Amino acids: CASNRGDYGYTF. The J gene is TRBJ1-2, the V gene TRBV25-1; 8 bases are a match to TRBD1. After removal of 7 bases from V and 3 bases from J, the junction contained 1 base not matched to a gene. The germline V gene encodes CDR1 MGHDK and CDR2 SYGVNS. This CDR3 spans 12 amino acids.